This TCR beta chain was sequenced for a study of Ad26.COV2.S vaccination and SARS-CoV-2 variants. About the study: Participants got Ad26.COV2.S intramuscularly, once or twice 56 days apart.

Assay used: immunoSEQ multiplex PCR; TCRdb lists only in-frame clones, some missing. The sample lists more than 300,000 clones; approximately 86% were seen once. In germline, CDR1 is SGHNT, CDR2 YENEEA. The CDR3 is 15 amino acids. Trimming pared 0 bases from V and 4 bases from J, leaving 9 bases between. The treatment is: some 19 received Ad26.COV2.S at low or high dose, single or two shots; about 5 received placebo; per-sample allocation not given. After the first vaccine or placebo injection, samples were drawn on day 63. The chain recombines TRBV11-3 with TRBJ2-2, with D possibly matching TRBD2 (6 bases). The sequence derives from a person aged 18 to 59 who received the Ad26.COV2.S COVID-19 vaccine or a placebo. Specimen: peripheral blood, collected in a trial of Ad26.COV2.S vaccine versus placebo. In nucleotides, the CDR3 is TGTGCCAGCAGCTTAGATGGGAGGACCACCGGGGAGCTGTTTTTT. Its protein is CASSLDGRTTGELFF.